These 30 T cell receptor beta chains originate from one sample sequenced in a study of cytomegalovirus exposure and HLA in healthy donors. 13 Jbeta primers and 60 Vbeta primers were used for the PCR. TCRdb's table, derived via immunoSEQ multiplex PCR, lists solely in-frame clones and lacks some. Among approximately 120,000 clones, less than 85% were seen once, and the ten largest hold more than 8%. The source material was PBMCs. These receptors were obtained from a man aged 25 to 45 in good health and CMV-seropositive.

This clone was found once. V usage is TRBV11-2 and J usage is TRBJ1-6; no clear D gene. Germline V lookup: CDR1 SGHAT, CDR2 FQNNGV. This CDR3 region has 12 residues. Between the trimmed V and J ends, which lost 5 bases and 6 bases, there was a span of 5 bases. The CDR3 region has the DNA TGTGCCAGCAGCCAAGCTAATTCACCCCTCCACTTT. This encodes CASSQANSPLHF.

V is TRBV29-1 and J is TRBJ1-3; a possible D gene is TRBD1 (6 bases). The V and J ends lost 0 bases and 3 bases respectively, with 6 bases between them. Germline loops: CDR1 SQVTM, CDR2 ANQGSEA. The CDR3 has 13 amino acids. The CDR3 coding sequence is TGCAGCGTTGAAGACAGGGGTGGAAACACCATATATTTT. Amino acid sequence: CSVEDRGGNTIYF.

The table lists this clone with a count of one. The chain links TRBV9 to TRBJ2-1; 9 bases map to TRBD1. Germline lookup yields CDR1 SGDLS and CDR2 YYNGEE. The CDR3 length is 15 residues. The V gene end was trimmed by 3 bases and the J gene end by 7 bases; junction bases not matched to a gene: 8. The CDR3: CASSATGGAGNEQFF. The DNA of the CDR3 is TGTGCCAGCAGCGCTACAGGGGGCGCGGGGAATGAGCAGTTCTTC.

V usage is TRBV21-1 and J usage is TRBJ2-4; TRBD1, as called in the table, went unchecked against the DNA. TRBV21-1 is noted as a pseudogene. This CDR3 is built from 18 residues. This chain's CDR3 is CASSKLGTGGLAKNIQYF. The CDR3 region has the DNA TGTGCCAGCAGCAAACTAGGGACAGGGGGCTTGGCCAAAAACATTCAGTACTTC.

This sequence joins TRBV5-1 and TRBJ1-1, with unresolved D. The germline V and J ends were trimmed by 2 bases and 1 base, with 12 bases remaining between them. Germline V gene lookup returns CDR1 SGHRS and CDR2 YFSETQ. The CDR3 totals 15 residues. The chain's CDR3 is CASSLNYGRNTEAFF. The CDR3 DNA reads TGCGCCAGCAGCTTAAACTACGGGAGGAACACTGAAGCTTTCTTT.

The V and J genes are TRBV25-1 and TRBJ2-7; the match to TRBD1 covers 8 bases. The V gene's germline CDR1 is MGHDK and CDR2 SYGVNS. The CDR3 loop spans 15 amino acids. J was trimmed by 2 bases and V by 7 bases; bases with no gene match: 10. The CDR3 is CASTTGDLVPYEQYF. The CDR3 DNA sequence: TGTGCCAGCACGACAGGGGACCTCGTCCCCTACGAGCAGTACTTC.

The J gene is TRBJ2-7, the V gene TRBV7-9; maybe TRBD1 (5 bases). Trimming took 11 bases from V and 0 from J, leaving 14 bases between them. This CDR3 spans 13 amino acids. Looked up from germline, CDR1 is SEHNR and CDR2 is FQNEAQ (reference sequence). In DNA form, the CDR3 reads TGTGCCGGCGAAGGACAAAGCTCCTACGAGCAGTACTTC. The encoded protein is CAGEGQSSYEQYF. The entire variable domain, with the rest obtained from reference TRBV7-9 and TRBJ2-7, is as follows: DTGVSQNPRHKITKRGQNVTFRCDPISEHNRLYWYRQTLGQGPEFLTYFQNEAQLEKSRLLSDRFSAERPKGSFSTLEIQRTEQGDSAMYLCAGEGQSSYEQYFGPGTRLTVT.

This clone was seen only a few times. J is TRBJ2-7 and V is TRBV7-8; 10 bases are shared with TRBD2. This CDR3 region has 15 residues. V shed 5 bases and J 4 bases; nucleotides not matched to a gene: 8. Looked up from germline, CDR1 is SGHVS and CDR2 is FQNEAQ. CDR3 DNA sequence: TGTGCCAGCAGCAAGTCAGCGGGGGGGCAATACGAGCAGTACTTC. This codes for CASSKSAGGQYEQYF.

The chain has TRBV27 and TRBJ1-1, with a weak D call TRBD1 (5 bases). The CDR3 contains 13 residues. Trimming took off 8 bases at V and 5 bases at J, with 15 bases between the two ends. Germline CDR1 MNHEY, CDR2 SMNVEV (reference sequence). CDR3 region: CASHRLLGTEAFF. The CDR3 DNA reads TGTGCCAGCCACAGGCTCCTTGGGACTGAAGCTTTCTTT.

The sample holds a few counts of this clone. This chain joins TRBV13 and TRBJ2-7, with 8 positions matching TRBD1. This CDR3 comprises 13 residues. With 5 bases clipped from V and 4 bases from J, the junction kept 4 bases outside the gene matches. The germline V gene has CDR1 PRHDT and CDR2 FYEKMQ (reference sequence). CDR3 in DNA: TGTGCCAGCAGCAGAGGACAGGGTTACGAGCAGTACTTC. It codes for CASSRGQGYEQYF.

The rearrangement uses TRBV25-1 and TRBJ1-1; D is perhaps TRBD1 (5 bases). V gave up 10 bases and J gave up 3 bases, with 18 bases separating them. CDR3 length equals 14 residues. Germline V gene data show CDR1 as MGHDK and CDR2 as SYGVNS. In DNA, the CDR3 is TGTGCCACCACGGGGGGTGGAGGGGACACTGAAGCTTTCTTT. Protein: CATTGGGGDTEAFF.

The J gene is TRBJ2-7, the V gene TRBV4-1, with TRBD1 matching over 7 bases. The V gene's germline CDR1 is MGHRA and CDR2 YSYEKL. The CDR3 loop spans 13 amino acids. V shed 4 bases, J shed 3 bases, and the junction held 3 bases outside the gene matches. The CDR3 nucleotides read TGCGCCAGCAGCCCGACAGGGAACTACGAGCAGTACTTC. Residues: CASSPTGNYEQYF.

V is TRBV9 and J is TRBJ1-1; 7 bases map to TRBD1. The V gene's germline CDR1 is SGDLS and CDR2 YYNGEE. This CDR3 comprises 17 residues. J lost 4 bases, V lost 0 bases, and 12 bases had no gene match. The CDR3 loop is CASSVGFRTGKTTEAFF. The CDR3 DNA is TGTGCCAGCAGCGTAGGATTCCGGACAGGAAAGACCACTGAAGCTTTCTTT.

CDR3 amino acids: CASKRLPNTGELFF. The CDR3 DNA reads as TGTGCCAGCAAGAGACTCCCAAACACCGGGGAGCTGTTTTTT. The J gene is TRBJ2-2, the V gene TRBV4-2; D gene uncertain. Trimming took 7 bases from V and 2 from J, leaving 11 bases between them. CDR1 and CDR2 (germline): LGHNA, YNFKEQ. The CDR3 runs 14 residues.

This clone was detected a few times. The CDR3 sequence is CASSLGLAGVDTQYF. The DNA for the CDR3 is TGTGCCAGCAGCTTAGGGCTAGCGGGGGTAGATACGCAGTATTTT. This rearrangement joins TRBV7-7 to TRBJ2-3, with 10 nucleotides matching TRBD2. The V segment lost 1 base and the J segment 5 bases; nucleotides outside the gene matches: 3. The CDR3 is 15 amino acids. The germline V gene encodes CDR1 SSHAT and CDR2 FNYEAQ (reference sequence). Full variable domain (outside the CDR3, taken from reference TRBV7-7 and TRBJ2-3): GAGVSQSPRYKVTKRGQDVTLRCDPISSHATLYWYQQALGQGPEFLTYFNYEAQPDKSGLPSDRFSAERPEGSISTLTIQRTEQRDSAMYRCASSLGLAGVDTQYFGPGTRLTVL.

The chain has TRBV7-3 and TRBJ2-5, with 7 positions matching TRBD1. The CDR3 is made up of 13 amino acids. Germline V gene sequence: CDR1 SGHTA, CDR2 FQGTGA. V lost 8 bases to trimming and J lost 3 bases; unmatched junction nucleotides: 6. The CDR3 protein is CASGNQGEETQYF. The CDR3 nucleotides are TGTGCCAGCGGTAACCAGGGGGAAGAGACCCAGTACTTC.

A single count supports this clone. V is TRBV9 and J is TRBJ2-5, with D possibly being TRBD2 (5 bases). Trimming cost V 4 bases and J 2 bases, with 15 bases left between them. Germline V gene sequence: CDR1 SGDLS, CDR2 YYNGEE. This CDR3 contains 15 residues. The CDR3 is CASSPDGAEQETQYF. DNA for the CDR3: TGTGCCAGCAGCCCCGATGGAGCGGAACAAGAGACCCAGTACTTC.

The V gene is TRBV6-5, the J gene TRBJ2-5; 11 positions agree with TRBD2. Germline values: CDR1 MNHEY, CDR2 SVGAGI. J was trimmed by 4 bases and V by 7 bases; bases with no gene match: 8. The CDR3 sequence is 15 residues long. Written as DNA, the CDR3 is TGTGCCAGCACCAACCTCGGACTAGCGGGAGAGACCCAGTACTTC. This codes for CASTNLGLAGETQYF.

A remark on this clone: Possible read error: a much larger clone is one base away. The chain carries TRBV4-2 and TRBJ1-6, with 8 bases aligning to TRBD1. Germline assignment: CDR1 LGHNA and CDR2 YNFKEQ. Unmatched junction bases numbered 5, after V lost 4 bases and J lost 3 bases. This CDR3 contains 16 residues. In nucleotides, the CDR3 is TGTGCCAGCAGCCCGGGACAGGAGTTCTATAATTCACCCCTCCACTTT. Its protein is CASSPGQEFYNSPLHF.

V is TRBV19 and J is TRBJ1-3, with 7 positions matching TRBD1. From germline, CDR1 is LNHDA and CDR2 SQIVND (reference sequence). V lost 5 bases to trimming and J lost 2 bases; unmatched junction nucleotides: 3. The length of the CDR3 is 14 residues. CDR3 coding DNA: TGTGCCAGTAGTGAGGGGGCGACTGGAAACACCATATATTTT. As protein: CASSEGATGNTIYF.

The sample holds one count of this clone. This chain connects TRBV29-1 to TRBJ1-5; D remains unclear. The CDR3 totals 13 residues. V dropped 4 bases and J dropped 3 bases, with 10 bases sitting between them. Germline loops: CDR1 SQVTM, CDR2 ANQGSEA. The CDR3 loop is CSVGQEVNQPQHF. CDR3 nucleotides: TGCAGCGTTGGTCAGGAGGTCAATCAGCCCCAGCATTTT.

The genes are TRBV28 and TRBJ2-7; D ambiguous. Germline assignment: CDR1 MDHEN and CDR2 SYDVKM. V lost 6 bases and J lost 2, with 11 bases in between. This CDR3 has 13 amino acids. CDR3 in DNA: TGTGCCAGCAGAGAGGCCGTCACCTACGAGCAGTACTTC. Translation: CASREAVTYEQYF.

This chain joins TRBV6-6 and TRBJ1-2; a weak D match, TRBD1 (6 bases). Germline values: CDR1 MNHNY, CDR2 SVGAGI (reference sequence). The CDR3 loop spans 13 amino acids. The V gene lost 10 bases and the J gene lost 8 bases, with 20 bases spanning the gap. The CDR3 reads CATQPGAFGGYTF. The CDR3 DNA reads TGTGCCACCCAGCCAGGGGCCTTCGGGGGCTACACCTTC.

The CDR3 reads CASSYGTAGELFF. CDR3 DNA: TGTGCCAGCAGTTACGGGACAGCCGGGGAGCTGTTTTTT. The V gene is TRBV6-6, the J gene TRBJ2-2; 7 bases are shared with TRBD1. The CDR3 extends over 13 amino acids. Germline CDR1 MNHNY, CDR2 SVGAGI (reference sequence). J gave up 6 bases and V 2 bases, and 0 bases lay outside the gene matches.

In this sample, this clone turned up once. This sequence joins TRBV7-2 and TRBJ1-1; 7 nucleotides align to TRBD1. This CDR3 is built from 16 residues. Germline CDR1 is SGHTA and CDR2 is FQGNSA. V lost 6 bases and J lost 5; bases outside the gene matches: 15. The CDR3 coding sequence is TGTGCCAGCAGTACCCGACAGGGAGCTGGTAGTACTGAAGCTTTCTTT. Translating gives CASSTRQGAGSTEAFF.

The chain uses TRBV27 and TRBJ2-3; perhaps TRBD1 as D (5 bases). Germline lookup yields CDR1 MNHEY and CDR2 SMNVEV (reference sequence). This CDR3 comprises 13 residues. The V and J ends lost 6 bases and 4 bases respectively, with 11 bases between them. In DNA, the CDR3 is TGTGCCAGCAGCCTAGGACAAGCAGATACGCAGTATTTT. Protein product: CASSLGQADTQYF.

The chain links TRBV28 to TRBJ1-5; 9 bases align to TRBD1. The V gene end was trimmed by 5 bases and the J gene end by 1 base; junction bases not matched to a gene: 9. The CDR3 runs 17 residues. CDR1 MDHEN and CDR2 SYDVKM come from the germline V gene. For the CDR3, the DNA is TGTGCCAGCAGTCTAACACAGGGGGCGTGGAGCAATCAGCCCCAGCATTTT. Its protein is CASSLTQGAWSNQPQHF.

This clone was seen a single time. The chain joins TRBV5-5 to TRBJ1-4; 9 bases agree with TRBD1. After removal of 4 bases from V and 10 bases from J, the junction contained 8 bases not matched to a gene. The length of the CDR3 is 14 residues. Germline V CDR1 and CDR2: SGHKS, YYEKEE (reference sequence). CDR3 bases: TGTGCCAGCAGCCCACCGGGACAGGGACGAAAACTGTTTTTT. It is translated as CASSPPGQGRKLFF.

V gene TRBV18 combines with J gene TRBJ2-3; D perhaps matches TRBD2 (6 bases). The CDR3 is 17 residues long. Germline values: CDR1 KGHSH, CDR2 LQKENI. V was shortened by 1 base and J by 2 bases, with 16 bases between the two germline ends. In DNA, the CDR3 is TGTGCCAGCTCACCACAGGCGGGAAACTATGACACAGATACGCAGTATTTT. Protein product: CASSPQAGNYDTDTQYF.

The chain combines TRBV30 with TRBJ2-6; D is unclear. Germline V lookup: CDR1 GTSNPN, CDR2 SVGIG (reference sequence). The V and J ends lost 6 bases and 5 bases respectively, with 17 bases between them. CDR3 size: 15 residues. The DNA for the CDR3 is TGTGCCTGCAAGACATATCGTCAGAGGGCCAACGTCCTGACTTTC. Residues: CACKTYRQRANVLTF.